Each of the 32 T cell receptor beta chains below was sequenced from the same sample in a study of response to subunit inactivated influenza vaccine. Using its own MiXCR run on the RT-PCR reads, TCRdb lists one record per CDR3 protein. The sample lists more than 450,000 distinct CDR3 sequences; approximately 12% were seen once. The sample here was PBMCs from blood, taken on the day of vaccination. The origin of the receptors is a man aged 50-59 years who received an inactivated influenza vaccine.

This clonotype appeared many times. The chain carries TRBV15 and TRBJ2-6, with TRBD1 matching over 7 bases. Germline lookup yields CDR1 LNHNV and CDR2 YYDKDF (reference sequence). The CDR3 length is 16 residues. The trim removed 3 bases at V and 1 base at J, leaving 3 bases unmatched. The CDR3 nucleotides are TGTGCCACCAGCAGCGAACAGGGGTCTGGGGCCAACGTCCTGACTTTC. This sequence encodes CATSSEQGSGANVLTF.

In this sample, this clonotype turned up many times. The gene calls are TRBV6-5 and TRBJ2-3; 9 positions match TRBD2. V shed 4 bases, J shed 1 base, and the junction held 6 bases outside the gene matches. The CDR3 is 16 amino acids. CDR1 is MNHEY and CDR2 is SVGAGI in the germline V gene. CDR3: CASSLSSGEGTDTQYF. The CDR3, as DNA: TGTGCCAGCAGTTTGTCTAGCGGGGAGGGCACAGATACGCAGTATTTT.

There are many counts of this clonotype. The chain is built from TRBV4-2 and TRBJ2-3; D may correspond to TRBD1 or TRBD2 (5 bases each). In germline, CDR1 is LGHNA, CDR2 YNFKEQ. V gave up 4 bases and J gave up 1 base, with 12 bases separating them. There are 15 residues in the CDR3. CDR3 nucleotide sequence: TGTGCCAGCAGCCTTCCGGGACGCCGCACAGATACGCAGTATTTT. This encodes CASSLPGRRTDTQYF.

This clonotype was seen only a few times. This chain joins TRBV6-6 and TRBJ2-7; the D call may be TRBD1 or TRBD2 (5 bases each). The CDR3 runs to 13 residues. The germline gives CDR1 MNHNY, CDR2 SVGAGI (reference sequence). V was clipped by 1 base and J by 7 bases, with 11 bases between them. CDR3 coding DNA: TGTGCCAGCAGTTACTATGGGACCGTTGAGCAGTACTTC. Translating gives CASSYYGTVEQYF.

This clonotype appeared many times. The rearrangement joins TRBV6-1 to TRBJ2-5; 9 positions match TRBD2. Trimming took 5 bases from V and 5 from J; bases not matched to a gene: 6. This CDR3 region has 14 residues. CDR1 and CDR2 from the germline V gene are MNHNS and SASEGT. For the CDR3, the DNA is TGTGCCAGCAGTCGACTAGCGGAGGTGGAGACCCAGTACTTC. It codes for CASSRLAEVETQYF.

This clonotype was counted many times. The chain employs TRBV4-2 and TRBJ2-3; D is perhaps TRBD1 or TRBD2 (5 bases each). CDR3 length: 15 residues. CDR1 and CDR2 (germline): LGHNA, YNFKEQ. Trimming cost V 0 bases and J 1 base, with 8 bases left between them. CDR3 DNA sequence: TGTGCCAGCAGCCAAGACAGGGACGGCACAGATACGCAGTATTTT. Its protein product is CASSQDRDGTDTQYF.

This chain connects TRBV7-2 to TRBJ2-3; TRBD2 agrees at 13 bases. The CDR3 has 17 amino acids. Germline lookup yields CDR1 SGHTA and CDR2 FQGNSA. V lost 8 bases, J lost 5 bases, and 13 bases stayed unmatched. The CDR3 loop reads CASGGQTSGGALDTQYF. In DNA, the CDR3 is TGTGCCAGCGGCGGACAAACTAGCGGGGGGGCGTTAGATACGCAGTATTTT.

This clonotype was counted between two and nine times. The gene calls are TRBV4-3 and TRBJ2-7; possible D gene TRBD2, 6 bases. CDR3 length: 17 amino acids. Germline V gene data show CDR1 as LGHNA and CDR2 as YSLEER. V dropped 0 bases and J dropped 2 bases, with 17 bases sitting between them. The CDR3 sequence: CASSQDLPSEFPYEQYF. In DNA form, the CDR3 reads TGCGCCAGCAGCCAAGATCTGCCTAGCGAGTTTCCCTACGAGCAGTACTTC.

The J gene is TRBJ2-3, the V gene TRBV12-3 or TRBV12-4; 11 nucleotides match TRBD1. CDR3 size: 15 residues. V was clipped by 7 bases and J by 5 bases; unmatched bases: 8. In DNA, the CDR3 is TGTGCCAGCAATCGGGACAGGGGGATAAGAGATACGCAGTATTTT. It specifies CASNRDRGIRDTQYF.

This clonotype was seen a few times. The V gene is TRBV14, the J gene TRBJ2-5; maybe TRBD2 (6 bases). CDR1 is SGHDN and CDR2 is FVKESK in the germline V gene. This CDR3 is built from 13 residues. Trimming took off 4 bases at V and 5 bases at J, with 11 bases between the two ends. CDR3: CASSRWAGETQYF. CDR3 DNA sequence: TGTGCCAGCAGCCGCTGGGCGGGGGAGACCCAGTACTTC.

J is TRBJ2-1 and V is TRBV15; 9 bases are shared with TRBD1. The CDR3 totals 18 residues. With 1 base clipped from V and 7 bases from J, the junction kept 14 bases outside the gene matches. CDR1 and CDR2 from the germline V gene are LNHNV and YYDKDF (reference sequence). The CDR3 reads CATSRVRTGVFEANEQFF. As DNA, the CDR3 is TGTGCCACCAGCAGAGTTAGGACAGGGGTATTTGAGGCGAATGAGCAGTTCTTC. Based on the CDR3 plus reference TRBV15 and TRBJ2-1, the full variable domain is DAMVIQNPRYQVTQFGKPVTLSCSQTLNHNVMYWYQQKSSQAPKLLFHYYDKDFNNEADTPDNFQSRRPNTSFCFLDIRSPGLGDTAMYLCATSRVRTGVFEANEQFFGPGTRLTVL.

The CDR3 region is CASSLARVNSYEQYF. The CDR3 DNA sequence: TGTGCCAGCAGCTTGGCCAGGGTTAACTCCTACGAGCAGTACTTC. This chain connects TRBV5-6 to TRBJ2-7, with D possibly being TRBD1 (5 bases). Between the trimmed V and J ends, which lost 0 bases and 0 bases, there was a span of 10 bases. CDR1 SGHDT and CDR2 YYEEEE come from the germline V gene. The CDR3 sequence is 15 residues long.

This clonotype has a count of ten or more. The rearrangement joins TRBV20-1 to TRBJ2-3, with D tentatively TRBD1 (5 bases). Germline CDR1 and CDR2: DFQATT and SNEGSKA (reference sequence). The length of the CDR3 is 12 residues. V was clipped by 6 bases and J by 3 bases, with 10 bases between them. The CDR3 nucleotides are TGCAGTGCGATACAGGAGACAGATACGCAGTATTTT. It translates to CSAIQETDTQYF.

The sample holds a few counts of this clonotype. J is TRBJ1-5 and V is TRBV28; maybe TRBD1 (6 bases). There are 13 residues in the CDR3. Germline lookup yields CDR1 MDHEN and CDR2 SYDVKM. Trimming removed 6 bases at V and 5 bases at J, with 11 bases between. The CDR3 loop is CASRQGSDQPQHF. The DNA of the CDR3 is TGTGCCAGCAGGCAGGGGTCTGATCAGCCCCAGCATTTT.

This chain links TRBV5-1 with TRBJ2-3; TRBD1 matches at 8 bases. Trimming removed 0 bases from V and 6 bases from J; junction bases left unmatched: 6. CDR3 length: 15 amino acids. In germline, CDR1 is SGHRS, CDR2 YFSETQ. CDR3 loop: CASSLAGQVLDTQYF. The CDR3 region has the DNA TGCGCCAGCAGCTTGGCGGGACAGGTTTTGGATACGCAGTATTTT. Using reference TRBV5-1 and TRBJ2-3 for the parts outside the CDR3, the full variable domain is KAGVTQTPRYLIKTRGQQVTLSCSPISGHRSVSWYQQTPGQGLQFLFEYFSETQRNKGNFPGRFSGRQFSNSRSEMNVSTLELGDSALYLCASSLAGQVLDTQYFGPGTRLTVL.

This clonotype was counted only a few times. The chain employs TRBV5-1 and TRBJ2-1; 8 bases are shared with TRBD2. The CDR3 runs 16 residues. Germline CDR1 SGHRS, CDR2 YFSETQ. V lost 3 bases, J lost 5 bases, and 10 bases stayed unmatched. CDR3 nucleotides: TGCGCCAGCAGCTCCGGGGGGGGCGGGAAGGACAATGAGCAGTTCTTC. Its protein product is CASSSGGGGKDNEQFF. Drawing the rest from reference TRBV5-1 and TRBJ2-1, the complete variable domain is KAGVTQTPRYLIKTRGQQVTLSCSPISGHRSVSWYQQTPGQGLQFLFEYFSETQRNKGNFPGRFSGRQFSNSRSEMNVSTLELGDSALYLCASSSGGGGKDNEQFFGPGTRLTVL.

The chain links TRBV19 to TRBJ2-1; D uncertain. The CDR3 is 13 amino acids. The V end lost 1 base, the J end lost 7 bases, and 8 bases lay between the germline ends. Germline values: CDR1 LNHDA, CDR2 SQIVND (reference sequence). The CDR3 is CASSIVAGNEQFF. In DNA, the CDR3 is TGTGCCAGTAGTATAGTTGCCGGGAATGAGCAGTTCTTC.

V gene TRBV6-1 combines with J gene TRBJ1-1; 7 nucleotides agree with TRBD1. The CDR3 consists of 15 residues. Germline CDR1 is MNHNS and CDR2 is SASEGT. V lost 6 bases and J lost 5; bases outside the gene matches: 12. The CDR3 sequence: CASRRTIGTVTEAFF. CDR3 coding DNA: TGTGCCAGCAGACGCACGATTGGGACAGTGACTGAAGCTTTCTTT.

This chain joins TRBV4-2 and TRBJ2-5, with 8 bases lining up with TRBD2. Germline CDR1 and CDR2: LGHNA and YNFKEQ. J was trimmed by 2 bases and V by 1 base; bases with no gene match: 12. The CDR3 totals 18 residues. The CDR3 spells CASSQAVAGTSHQETQYF. The DNA for the CDR3 is TGTGCCAGCAGCCAAGCCGTCGCCGGGACTAGTCATCAAGAGACCCAGTACTTC.

The CDR3 is CASSAEGGRSPYEQYF. The CDR3 nucleotides are TGTGCCAGCAGCGCCGAAGGGGGCCGGTCGCCTTACGAGCAGTACTTC. This chain uses TRBV9 with TRBJ2-7, with 7 positions matching TRBD1. J gave up 4 bases and V 3 bases, and 13 bases lay outside the gene matches. The CDR3 consists of 16 residues. Germline V lookup: CDR1 SGDLS, CDR2 YYNGEE.

The rearrangement links TRBV2 to TRBJ2-3; D not resolved. The germline V gene has CDR1 SNHLY and CDR2 FYNNEI. The V end lost 1 base, the J end lost 4 bases, and 9 bases lay between the germline ends. CDR3 length: 14 amino acids. The CDR3 nucleotides are TGTGCCAGCAGTGAAGGGGCCCGGTCAGATACGCAGTATTTT. Its protein product is CASSEGARSDTQYF.

The rearrangement links TRBV7-2 to TRBJ2-1; D is ambiguous. Germline V gene data show CDR1 as SGHTA and CDR2 as FQGNSA. The V end was cut by 2 bases, the J end by 3 bases, with 14 bases between. CDR3 length: 16 residues. The CDR3 region has the DNA TGTGCCAGCAGCTTATCCCCCTCCCACAGCTACAATGAGCAGTTCTTC. Amino acid sequence: CASSLSPSHSYNEQFF.

The sample holds a few counts of this clonotype. V is TRBV7-9 and J is TRBJ2-5, with D perhaps assigned TRBD1 or TRBD2 (5 bases each). Germline lookup yields CDR1 SEHNR and CDR2 FQNEAQ (reference sequence). The germline V and J ends were trimmed by 5 bases and 4 bases, with 14 bases remaining between them. The CDR3 spans 14 residues. This CDR3 is CASSQAWGRETQYF. The CDR3 nucleotides read TGTGCCAGCAGCCAAGCATGGGGGAGAGAGACCCAGTACTTC. Complete variable domain (other parts from reference TRBV7-9 and TRBJ2-5): DTGVSQNPRHKITKRGQNVTFRCDPISEHNRLYWYRQTLGQGPEFLTYFQNEAQLEKSRLLSDRFSAERPKGSFSTLEIQRTEQGDSAMYLCASSQAWGRETQYFGPGTRLLVL.

In this sample, this clonotype turned up a few times. The chain carries TRBV6-7 and TRBJ2-3; D might be TRBD1 or TRBD2, each matching 5 bases. TRBV6-7 is marked as an open reading frame, function uncertain. The V end was cut by 0 bases, the J end by 11 bases, with 15 bases between. The CDR3 runs to 14 residues. CDR3 bases: TGTGCCAGCAGTTACTCGGTCGGGACCTCTCTGCAGTATTTT. Residues: CASSYSVGTSLQYF.

The CDR3 sequence is CASSAEAGGRYETQYF. The CDR3 DNA reads as TGTGCCAGCAGTGCAGAGGCGGGGGGCCGGTACGAGACCCAGTACTTC. The V and J genes are TRBV2 and TRBJ2-5; 8 bases map to TRBD2. CDR3 length: 16 residues. Per the germline V gene, CDR1 is SNHLY and CDR2 is FYNNEI. The V and J ends lost 4 bases and 5 bases, in that order; junction bases with no gene match: 12.

This clonotype was recorded many times. The chain couples TRBV20-1 to TRBJ2-3, with TRBD2 matching over 8 bases. CDR3 size: 15 residues. V gave up 0 bases and J gave up 5 bases; unmatched junction bases: 7. Germline assignment: CDR1 DFQATT and CDR2 SNEGSKA (reference sequence). Here the CDR3 DNA reads TGCAGTGCTAGAGATCTGAGAGCGGGAGAAGATACGCAGTATTTT. It translates to CSARDLRAGEDTQYF.

This clonotype was recorded a few times. V is TRBV20-1 and J is TRBJ2-7; perhaps D is TRBD1 or TRBD2 (6 bases each). This CDR3 has 15 amino acids. Trimming removed 3 bases at V and 4 bases at J, with 19 bases between. Germline V gene lookup returns CDR1 DFQATT and CDR2 SNEGSKA (reference sequence). The CDR3 DNA reads TGCAGTGCTAGTCCCTCGGGCAGGGGAGGTTACGAGCAGTACTTC. It codes for CSASPSGRGGYEQYF.

V is TRBV6-2 or TRBV6-3 and J is TRBJ1-1; a possible D gene is TRBD1 (6 bases). The CDR3 totals 15 residues. Trimming removed 6 bases from V and 0 bases from J, with 14 bases in between. The V gene's germline CDR1 is MNHEY and CDR2 SVGEGT. CDR3 bases: TGTGCCAGCAGAAGATCCGGGACACTGAACACTGAAGCTTTCTTT. Translated: CASRRSGTLNTEAFF.

This clonotype has at least ten counts. The chain couples TRBV11-2 to TRBJ2-5; 9 bases fit TRBD2. The V gene's germline CDR1 is SGHAT and CDR2 FQNNGV. V shed 4 bases, J shed 1 base, and the junction held 7 bases outside the gene matches. The CDR3 is 16 amino acids. The CDR3 loop reads CASSSLRGGFQETQYF. The CDR3 bases are TGTGCCAGCAGCTCCTTGCGGGGGGGCTTCCAAGAGACCCAGTACTTC.

This clonotype was recorded many times. The DNA for the CDR3 is TGTGCCAGCAGCTTAGGGTACGATAGCTCCTACGAGCAGTACTTC. It yields the protein CASSLGYDSSYEQYF. The rearrangement joins TRBV11-2 to TRBJ2-7; D is ambiguous. The CDR3 has 15 residues. Germline loops: CDR1 SGHAT, CDR2 FQNNGV. With 1 base removed from V and 0 bases from J, the gap between germline ends came to 10 bases.

This clonotype was counted a few times. The chain couples TRBV4-3 to TRBJ2-7; the match to TRBD1 covers 9 bases. With 0 bases clipped from V and 4 bases from J, the junction kept 7 bases outside the gene matches. The CDR3 covers 16 residues. Germline assignment: CDR1 LGHNA and CDR2 YSLEER. The CDR3 nucleotides read TGCGCCAGCAGCCAAGATGCACAGGGGGCGTGGTACGAGCAGTACTTC. This gives the protein CASSQDAQGAWYEQYF.

This clonotype appeared many times. J is TRBJ1-1 and V is TRBV7-2; 8 nucleotides agree with TRBD1. Germline CDR1 and CDR2: SGHTA and FQGNSA. CDR3 length: 15 amino acids. J was trimmed by 11 bases and V by 0 bases; bases with no gene match: 11. Here the CDR3 reads CASSLAPGTGSDAFF. The CDR3 DNA follows: TGTGCCAGCAGCTTAGCGCCGGGGACAGGCTCCGACGCTTTCTTT. Using reference TRBV7-2 and TRBJ1-1 for the parts outside the CDR3, the full variable domain is GAGVSQSPSNKVTEKGKDVELRCDPISGHTALYWYRQSLGQGLEFLIYFQGNSAPDKSGLPSDRFSAERTGGSVSTLTIQRTQQEDSAVYLCASSLAPGTGSDAFFGQGTRLTVV.